This TCR beta chain was obtained from a study of technical replicates of blood from several donors. The CDR3 has 13 residues. Germline V gene data show CDR1 as SEHNR and CDR2 as FQNEAQ (reference sequence). V shed 0 bases and J shed 4 bases, with 5 bases lying between them. This clone was observed once. Assay used: immunoSEQ multiplex PCR; TCRdb lists only in-frame clones, some missing. This sample has approximately 100,000 clones, with nearly 96% found just once. This receptor was obtained from a human donor in good health. This chain connects TRBV7-9 to TRBJ2-3, with no clear D. Source material: T cells isolated from PBMCs. CDR3 amino acids: CASSLAFADTQYF. CDR3 DNA sequence: TGTGCCAGCAGCTTAGCCTTCGCAGATACGCAGTATTTT.